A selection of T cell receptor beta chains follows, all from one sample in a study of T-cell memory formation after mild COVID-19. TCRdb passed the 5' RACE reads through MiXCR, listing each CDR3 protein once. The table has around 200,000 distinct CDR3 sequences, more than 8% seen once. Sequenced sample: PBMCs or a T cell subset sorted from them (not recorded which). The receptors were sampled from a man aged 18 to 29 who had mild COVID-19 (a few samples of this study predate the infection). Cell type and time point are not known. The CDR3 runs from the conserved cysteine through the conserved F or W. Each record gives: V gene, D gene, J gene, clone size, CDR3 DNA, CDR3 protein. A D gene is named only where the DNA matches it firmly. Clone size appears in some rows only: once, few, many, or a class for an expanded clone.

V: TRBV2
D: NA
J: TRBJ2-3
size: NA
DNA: TGTGCCAGCAGTGGAAGGGGGGGCGGGACAGATACGCAGTATTTT
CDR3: CASSGRGGGTDTQYF

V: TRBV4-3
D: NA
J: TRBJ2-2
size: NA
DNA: TGCGCCAGCAGCCAAGTTTACTGGGAATCGAACACCGGGGAGCTGTTTTTT
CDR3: CASSQVYWESNTGELFF

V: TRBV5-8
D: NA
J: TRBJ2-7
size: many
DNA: TGTGCCAGCAGCTTTCTCAGGGACTACGAGCAGTACTTC
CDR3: CASSFLRDYEQYF

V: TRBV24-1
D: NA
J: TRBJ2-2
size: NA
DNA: TGTGCCACCAGTACCTATGCCACAGGGTCTCGCACCGGGGAGCTGTTTTTT
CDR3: CATSTYATGSRTGELFF

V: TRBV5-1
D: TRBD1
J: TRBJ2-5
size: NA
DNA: TGCGCCAGCAGCCGGGGACAGACTCAAGAGACCCAGTACTTC
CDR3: CASSRGQTQETQYF

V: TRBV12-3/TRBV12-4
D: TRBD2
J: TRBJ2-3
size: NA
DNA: TGTGCCAGCAGTTTGAGCGGGAGAAACACAGATACGCAGTATTTT
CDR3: CASSLSGRNTDTQYF

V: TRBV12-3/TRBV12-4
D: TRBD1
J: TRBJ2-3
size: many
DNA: TGTGCCAGCAGTTTGCTCCCCAGGGGGACAGATACGCAGTATTTT
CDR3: CASSLLPRGTDTQYF

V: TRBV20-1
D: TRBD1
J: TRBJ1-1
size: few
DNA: TGCAGTGCTAGAGATCCGATGGGACAGGGGTACACTGAAGCTTTCTTT
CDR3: CSARDPMGQGYTEAFF

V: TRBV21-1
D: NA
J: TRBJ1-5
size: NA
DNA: TGTGCCAGCAGCAGGGTGACGGACAGGGAGGATCAGCCCCAGCATTTT
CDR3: CASSRVTDREDQPQHF

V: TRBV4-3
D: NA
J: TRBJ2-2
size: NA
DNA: TGCGCCAGCAGCCAGGGGGGGCGCGACACCGGGGAGCTGTTTTTT
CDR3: CASSQGGRDTGELFF

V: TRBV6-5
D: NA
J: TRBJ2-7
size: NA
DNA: TGTGCCAGCAGTTACAACAGAGAGCAGTACTTC
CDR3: CASSYNREQYF

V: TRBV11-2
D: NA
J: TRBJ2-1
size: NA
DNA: TGTGCCAGCAGCCCAGGGAGATCACAGGCCTACAATGAGCAGTTCTTC
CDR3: CASSPGRSQAYNEQFF

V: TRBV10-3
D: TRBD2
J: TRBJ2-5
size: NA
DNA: TGTGCCAGCCGGGCGGGGACTAGCGGATACCAAGAGACCCAGTACTTC
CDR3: CASRAGTSGYQETQYF

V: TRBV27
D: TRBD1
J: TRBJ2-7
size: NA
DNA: TGTGCCAGCAGTGCGGGACAGGGGCCCTACGAGCAGTACTTC
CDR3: CASSAGQGPYEQYF

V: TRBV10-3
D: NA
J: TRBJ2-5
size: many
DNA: TGTGCCATCAGTGAGTCGAGCAGTGGGGAGACCCAGTACTTC
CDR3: CAISESSSGETQYF

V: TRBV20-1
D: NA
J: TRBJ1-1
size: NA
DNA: TGCAGCCATACGGGAACTCATATCGAGGGGGACACTGAAGCTTTCTTT
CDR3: CSHTGTHIEGDTEAFF

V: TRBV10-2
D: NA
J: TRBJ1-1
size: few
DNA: TGCGCCAGCAGTGTCCAGGGGCCGGCGGGTGGCACTGAAGCTTTCTTT
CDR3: CASSVQGPAGGTEAFF

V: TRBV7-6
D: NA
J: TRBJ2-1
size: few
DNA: TGTGCCAGCAGCTCCCCCCAGGGGAGCTCCTACAATGAGCAGTTCTTC
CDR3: CASSSPQGSSYNEQFF

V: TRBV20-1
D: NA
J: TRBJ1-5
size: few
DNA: TGCAGTGCTCAGACGGGCCCGACGGATCAGCCCCAGCATTTT
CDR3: CSAQTGPTDQPQHF

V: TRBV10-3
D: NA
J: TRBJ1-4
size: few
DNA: TGTGCCATCAGTCCGGGGGAGTGGGATGAAAAACTGTTTTTT
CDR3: CAISPGEWDEKLFF

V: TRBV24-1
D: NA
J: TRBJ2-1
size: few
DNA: TGTGCCACCAGTGGTGAGGAGAATAGCTCCTACAATGAGCAGTTCTTC
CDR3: CATSGEENSSYNEQFF

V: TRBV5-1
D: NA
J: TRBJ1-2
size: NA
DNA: TGCGCCAGCAAAGAGGGGGATGCTCGGTATGGCTACACCTTC
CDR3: CASKEGDARYGYTF

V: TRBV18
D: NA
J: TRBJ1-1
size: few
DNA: TGTGCCAGCTCACGTGGGGGTGAAGCTTTCTTT
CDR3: CASSRGGEAFF

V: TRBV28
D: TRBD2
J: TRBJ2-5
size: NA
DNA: TGTGCCAGCAAAACGGGGGGGCGGTCGGAGACCCAGTACTTC
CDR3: CASKTGGRSETQYF

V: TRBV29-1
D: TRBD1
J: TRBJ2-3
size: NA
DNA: TGCAGCGACCTACCGACAGGGGGCACAGATACGCAGTATTTT
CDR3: CSDLPTGGTDTQYF

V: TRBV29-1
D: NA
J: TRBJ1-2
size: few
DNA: TGCAGCGTAGGTTCTGGATTCTATGGCTACACCTTC
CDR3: CSVGSGFYGYTF

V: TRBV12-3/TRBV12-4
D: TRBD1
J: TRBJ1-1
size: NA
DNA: TGTGCCAGCAGTTTAGCGGGGACAGAGAACACTGAAGCTTTCTTT
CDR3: CASSLAGTENTEAFF

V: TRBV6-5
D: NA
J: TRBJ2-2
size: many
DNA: TGTGCCAGCAGGCGGAACACCGGGGAGCTGTTTTTT
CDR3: CASRRNTGELFF

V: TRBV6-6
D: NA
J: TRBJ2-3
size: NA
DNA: TGTGCCAGCAGTACCCGGGAGCGACCAGATACGCAGTATTTT
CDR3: CASSTRERPDTQYF

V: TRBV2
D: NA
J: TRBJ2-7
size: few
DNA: TGTGCCAGCAGGGACTTCGGAGGTATCCGCGAGCAGTACTTC
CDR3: CASRDFGGIREQYF

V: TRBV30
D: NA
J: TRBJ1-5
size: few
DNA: TGTGCCTGGAGTAGAGGGAATAGCAATCAGCCCCAGCATTTT
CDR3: CAWSRGNSNQPQHF

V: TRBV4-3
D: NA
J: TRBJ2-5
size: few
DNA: TGCGCCAGCAGCCACATACTAGATAAAGAGACCCAGTACTTC
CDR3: CASSHILDKETQYF

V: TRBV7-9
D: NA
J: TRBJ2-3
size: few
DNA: TGTGCCAGCAGCCCCCAGGGCCGACGGGGCGGTGATACGCAGTATTTT
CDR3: CASSPQGRRGGDTQYF

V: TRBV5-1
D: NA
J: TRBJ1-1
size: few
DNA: TGCGCCAGCAGCTTTGCGCGGGCTGACATGAACACTGAAGCTTTCTTT
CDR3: CASSFARADMNTEAFF

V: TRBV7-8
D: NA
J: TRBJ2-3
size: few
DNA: TGTGCCAGCAGCTTAGAGTCGGGGGTCGATACGCAGTATTTT
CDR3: CASSLESGVDTQYF

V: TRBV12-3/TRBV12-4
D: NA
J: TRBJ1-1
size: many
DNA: TGTGCCACCCAAACAGGAATTGAAGCTTTCTTT
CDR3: CATQTGIEAFF

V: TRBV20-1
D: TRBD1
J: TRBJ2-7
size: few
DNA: TGCAGTGCCGCAGACAGGGGGTCTTCCTACGAGCAGTACTTC
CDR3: CSAADRGSSYEQYF

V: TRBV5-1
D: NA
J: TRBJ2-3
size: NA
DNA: TGCGCCAGCAGCTTGGAGGACCGGGACATAGATACGCAGTATTTT
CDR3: CASSLEDRDIDTQYF

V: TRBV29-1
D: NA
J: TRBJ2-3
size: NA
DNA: TGCAGCGTTGTATGGGGGGATACGCAGTATTTT
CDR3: CSVVWGDTQYF

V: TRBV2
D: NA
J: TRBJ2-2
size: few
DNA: TGTGCCAGCAACCCGGGTGGCACCGGGGAGCTGTTTTTT
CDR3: CASNPGGTGELFF

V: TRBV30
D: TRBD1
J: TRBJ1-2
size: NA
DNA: TGTGCCTGGAGTGTAATGGGCAGGGGGCGAGGCTACACCTTC
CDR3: CAWSVMGRGRGYTF

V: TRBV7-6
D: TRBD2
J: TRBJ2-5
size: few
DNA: TGTGCCAGCAGCCAACGTAGCGGGGGATCGTTTGAGACCCAGTACTTC
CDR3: CASSQRSGGSFETQYF

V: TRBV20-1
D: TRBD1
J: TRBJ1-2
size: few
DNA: TGCAGTGCTAGCATACCGGGACAGGTCTATGGCTACACCTTC
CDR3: CSASIPGQVYGYTF

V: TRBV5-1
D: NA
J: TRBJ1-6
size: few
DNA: TGCGCCAGCAGCTTGTATGGGGGAGAGAATTCACCCCTCCACTTT
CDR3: CASSLYGGENSPLHF

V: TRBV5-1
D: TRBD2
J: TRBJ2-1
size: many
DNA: TGCGCCAGCAGCTTGACCCCCAGCGGGGGGGACAATGAGCAGTTCTTC
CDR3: CASSLTPSGGDNEQFF

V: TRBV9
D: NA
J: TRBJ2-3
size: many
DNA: TGTGCCAGCAGCCAAGTTAGAGATACGCAGTATTTT
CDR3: CASSQVRDTQYF